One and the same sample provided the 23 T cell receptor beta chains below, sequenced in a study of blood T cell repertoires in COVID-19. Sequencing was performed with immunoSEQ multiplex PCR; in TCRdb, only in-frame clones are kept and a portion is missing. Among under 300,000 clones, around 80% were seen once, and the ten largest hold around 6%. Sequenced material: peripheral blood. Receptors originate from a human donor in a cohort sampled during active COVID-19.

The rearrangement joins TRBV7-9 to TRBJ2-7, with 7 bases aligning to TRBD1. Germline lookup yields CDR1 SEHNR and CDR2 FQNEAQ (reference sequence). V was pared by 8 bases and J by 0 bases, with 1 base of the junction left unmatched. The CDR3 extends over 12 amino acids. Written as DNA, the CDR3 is TGTGCCAGCGGGGACAGCTCCTACGAGCAGTACTTC. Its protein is CASGDSSYEQYF.

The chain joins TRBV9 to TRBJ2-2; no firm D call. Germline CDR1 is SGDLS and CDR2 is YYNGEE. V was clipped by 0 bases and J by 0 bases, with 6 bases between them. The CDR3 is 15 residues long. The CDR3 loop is CASSVGQSNTGELFF. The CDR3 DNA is TGTGCCAGCAGCGTAGGGCAGTCGAACACCGGGGAGCTGTTTTTT. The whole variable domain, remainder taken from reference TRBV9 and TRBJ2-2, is DSGVTQTPKHLITATGQRVTLRCSPRSGDLSVYWYQQSLDQGLQFLIQYYNGEERAKGNILERFSAQQFPDLHSELNLSSLELGDSALYFCASSVGQSNTGELFFGEGSRLTVL.

As DNA, the CDR3 is TGCGCCAGCAGCCCTCAGGGACAGGGAAACTATGGCTACACCTTC. As protein: CASSPQGQGNYGYTF. The V gene is TRBV4-1, the J gene TRBJ1-2; 9 bases align to TRBD1. V gave up 4 bases and J gave up 2 bases; unmatched junction bases: 5. The CDR3 consists of 15 residues. Germline CDR1 is MGHRA and CDR2 is YSYEKL.

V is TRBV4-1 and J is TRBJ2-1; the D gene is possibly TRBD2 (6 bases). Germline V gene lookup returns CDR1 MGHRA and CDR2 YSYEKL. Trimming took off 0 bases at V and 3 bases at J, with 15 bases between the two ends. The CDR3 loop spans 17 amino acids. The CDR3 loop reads CASSQEGDLRGYNEQFF. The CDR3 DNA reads TGCGCCAGCAGCCAAGAAGGGGACCTGCGGGGCTACAATGAGCAGTTCTTC.

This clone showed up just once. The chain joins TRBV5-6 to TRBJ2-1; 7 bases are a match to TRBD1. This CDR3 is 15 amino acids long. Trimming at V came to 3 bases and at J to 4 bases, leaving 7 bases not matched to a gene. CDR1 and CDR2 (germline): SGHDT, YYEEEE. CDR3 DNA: TGTGCCAGCAGCTCCAGGGGGAGATTTTACAATGAGCAGTTCTTC. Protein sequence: CASSSRGRFYNEQFF.

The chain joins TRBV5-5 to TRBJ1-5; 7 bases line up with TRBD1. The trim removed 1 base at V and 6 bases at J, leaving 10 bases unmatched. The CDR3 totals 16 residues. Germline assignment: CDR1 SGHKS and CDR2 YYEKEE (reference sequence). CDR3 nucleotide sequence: TGTGCCAGCAGCTTGAGAGGGGATACAGGGGCTCAGCCCCAGCATTTT. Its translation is CASSLRGDTGAQPQHF.

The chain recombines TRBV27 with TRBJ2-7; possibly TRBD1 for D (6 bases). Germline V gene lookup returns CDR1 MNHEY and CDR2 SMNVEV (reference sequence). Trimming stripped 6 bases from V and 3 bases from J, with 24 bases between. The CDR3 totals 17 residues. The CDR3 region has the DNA TGTGCCAGCAGCCCACCTGGGTTAAGGACAGAGTTCTACGAGCAGTACTTC. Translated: CASSPPGLRTEFYEQYF.

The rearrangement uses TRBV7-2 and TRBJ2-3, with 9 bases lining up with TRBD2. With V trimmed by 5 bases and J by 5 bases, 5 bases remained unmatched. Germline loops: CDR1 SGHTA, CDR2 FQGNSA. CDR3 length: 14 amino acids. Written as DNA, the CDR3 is TGTGCCAGCAGCACCTCTAGCGGGGAAGATACGCAGTATTTT. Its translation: CASSTSSGEDTQYF.

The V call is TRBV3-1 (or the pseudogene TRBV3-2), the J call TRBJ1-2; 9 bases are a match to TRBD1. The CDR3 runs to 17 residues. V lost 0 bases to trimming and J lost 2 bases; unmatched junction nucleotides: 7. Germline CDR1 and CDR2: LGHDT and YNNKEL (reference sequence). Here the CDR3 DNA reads TGTGCCAGCAGCCAAGATAACACAGGGGGCCCAAACTATGGCTACACCTTC. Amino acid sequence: CASSQDNTGGPNYGYTF.

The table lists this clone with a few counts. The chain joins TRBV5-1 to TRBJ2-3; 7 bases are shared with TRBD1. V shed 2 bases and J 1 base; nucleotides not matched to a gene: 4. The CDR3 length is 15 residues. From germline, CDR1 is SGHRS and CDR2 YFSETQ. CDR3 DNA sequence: TGCGCCAGCAGCTTTCAGGGGGTCGGCACAGATACGCAGTATTTT. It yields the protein CASSFQGVGTDTQYF.

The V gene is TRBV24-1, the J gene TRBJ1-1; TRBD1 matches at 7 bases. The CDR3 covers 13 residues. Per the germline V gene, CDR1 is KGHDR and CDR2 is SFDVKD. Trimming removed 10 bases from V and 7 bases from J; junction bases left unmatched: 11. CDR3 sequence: CATSTRGFDEAFF. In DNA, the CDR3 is TGTGCCACATCAACCAGGGGGTTTGATGAAGCTTTCTTT.

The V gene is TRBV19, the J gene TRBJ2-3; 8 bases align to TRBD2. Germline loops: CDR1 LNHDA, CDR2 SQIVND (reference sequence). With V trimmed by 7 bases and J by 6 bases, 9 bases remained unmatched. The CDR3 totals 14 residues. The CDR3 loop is CASTTSAGGDTQYF. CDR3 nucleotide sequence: TGTGCCAGTACTACCTCCGCGGGAGGCGATACGCAGTATTTT.

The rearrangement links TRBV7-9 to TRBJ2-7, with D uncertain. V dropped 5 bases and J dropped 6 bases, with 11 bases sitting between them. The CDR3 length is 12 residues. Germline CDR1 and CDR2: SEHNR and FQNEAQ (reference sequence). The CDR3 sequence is CASSTPAAEQYF. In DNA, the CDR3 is TGTGCCAGCAGCACTCCCGCGGCCGAGCAGTACTTC.

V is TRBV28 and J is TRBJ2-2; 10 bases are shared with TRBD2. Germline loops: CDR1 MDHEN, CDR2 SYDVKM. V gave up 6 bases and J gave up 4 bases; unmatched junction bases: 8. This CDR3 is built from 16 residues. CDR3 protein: CASSHLAGVGTGELFF. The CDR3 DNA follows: TGTGCCAGCAGCCATCTAGCGGGAGTCGGCACCGGGGAGCTGTTTTTT. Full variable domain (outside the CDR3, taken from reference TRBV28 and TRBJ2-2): DVKVTQSSRYLVKRTGEKVFLECVQDMDHENMFWYRQDPGLGLRLIYFSYDVKMKEKGDIPEGYSVSREKKERFSLILESASTNQTSMYLCASSHLAGVGTGELFFGEGSRLTVL.

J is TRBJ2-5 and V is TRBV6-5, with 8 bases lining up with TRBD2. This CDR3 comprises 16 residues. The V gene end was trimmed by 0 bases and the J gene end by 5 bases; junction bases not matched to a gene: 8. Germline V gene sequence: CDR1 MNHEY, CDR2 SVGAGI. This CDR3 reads CASSYSPAGVLETQYF. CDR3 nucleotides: TGTGCCAGCAGTTACTCCCCAGCGGGAGTTCTGGAGACCCAGTACTTC.

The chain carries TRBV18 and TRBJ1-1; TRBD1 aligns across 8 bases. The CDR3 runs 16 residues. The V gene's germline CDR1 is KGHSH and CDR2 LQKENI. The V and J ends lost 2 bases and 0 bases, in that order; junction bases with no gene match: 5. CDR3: CASSPIETGVNTEAFF. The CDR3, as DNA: TGTGCCAGCTCACCAATTGAGACAGGGGTGAACACTGAAGCTTTCTTT.

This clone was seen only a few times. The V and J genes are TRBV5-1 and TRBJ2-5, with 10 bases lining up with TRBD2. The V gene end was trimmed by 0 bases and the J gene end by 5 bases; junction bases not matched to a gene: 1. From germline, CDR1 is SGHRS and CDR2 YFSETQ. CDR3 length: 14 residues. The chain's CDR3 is CASSLGTSGETQYF. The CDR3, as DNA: TGCGCCAGCAGCTTGGGGACTAGCGGTGAGACCCAGTACTTC.

CDR3 residues: CASSLGQGAGGYTF. In DNA, the CDR3 is TGTGCCAGCAGCTTGGGACAGGGGGCAGGAGGCTACACCTTC. The V and J genes are TRBV5-6 and TRBJ1-2; 10 nucleotides match TRBD1. The germline CDR1 and CDR2 sequences are SGHDT and YYEEEE. CDR3 length: 14 residues. V dropped 0 bases and J dropped 8; count of bases not matched to a gene: 4.

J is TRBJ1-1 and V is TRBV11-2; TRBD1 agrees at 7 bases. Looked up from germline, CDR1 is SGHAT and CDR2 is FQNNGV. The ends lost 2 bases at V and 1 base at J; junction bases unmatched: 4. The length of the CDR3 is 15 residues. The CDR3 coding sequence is TGTGCCAGCAGCTTATCCCAGGGGGGGAACACTGAAGCTTTCTTT. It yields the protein CASSLSQGGNTEAFF.

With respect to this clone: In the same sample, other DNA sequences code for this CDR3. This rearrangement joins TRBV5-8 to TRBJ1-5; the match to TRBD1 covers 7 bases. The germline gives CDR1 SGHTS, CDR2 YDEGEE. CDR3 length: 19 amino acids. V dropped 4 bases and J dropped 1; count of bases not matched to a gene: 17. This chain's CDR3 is CASSGRRGQLSSSNQPQHF. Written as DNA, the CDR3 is TGTGCCAGCAGCGGGCGTCGGGGACAGTTATCCAGCAGCAATCAGCCCCAGCATTTT.

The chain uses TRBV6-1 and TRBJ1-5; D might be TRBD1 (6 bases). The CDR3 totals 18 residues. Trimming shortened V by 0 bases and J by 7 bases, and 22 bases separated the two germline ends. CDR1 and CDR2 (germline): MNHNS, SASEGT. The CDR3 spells CASSEAKEGGFKLQPQHF. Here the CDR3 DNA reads TGTGCCAGCAGTGAAGCCAAGGAAGGGGGATTTAAGTTGCAGCCCCAGCATTTT.

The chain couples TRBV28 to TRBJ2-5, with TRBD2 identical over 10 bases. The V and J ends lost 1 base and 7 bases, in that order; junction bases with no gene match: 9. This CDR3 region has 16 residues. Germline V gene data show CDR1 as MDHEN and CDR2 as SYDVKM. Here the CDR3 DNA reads TGTGCCAGCAGTTTATCGGTAGCGGGAGGCCCAAGGACCCAGTACTTC. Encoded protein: CASSLSVAGGPRTQYF.

The CDR3 sequence is CAWSVTTNEKLFF. DNA for the CDR3: TGTGCCTGGAGTGTTACAACTAATGAAAAACTGTTTTTT. This sequence joins TRBV30 and TRBJ1-4, with no clear D. Trimming took 0 bases from V and 0 from J, leaving 2 bases between them. Germline V gives CDR1 GTSNPN, CDR2 SVGIG (reference sequence). There are 13 residues in the CDR3.